A selection of T cell receptor beta chains follows, all from one sample in a study of human T cells and chemical hapten exposure. TCRdb re-called the 5' RACE reads through MiXCR, storing one row per CDR3 protein. Of under 150,000 distinct CDR3 sequences detected, more than 15% appear once; the ten largest clones hold 2.5% to 3.5%. The receptor set was obtained from a human donor in good health. Both conserved end residues are part of each CDR3. The order of the fields is J gene, clone size, V gene, D gene, CDR3 length, CDR3 protein, CDR3 DNA. D genes are given only for firm matches. Clone size appears in some rows only: once, few, many, or a class for an expanded clone.

TRBJ1-5	few	TRBV24-1	NA	16	CATSDPTVGGNQPQHF	TGTGCCACCAGTGACCCAACAGTGGGCGGCAATCAGCCCCAGCATTTT
TRBJ2-1	NA	TRBV6-6	NA	11	CASSTGAVEFF	TGTGCCAGCAGTACCGGGGCCGTAGAATTCTTC
TRBJ1-1	few	TRBV29-1	TRBD1	12	CSAWDRDGDAFF	TGCAGCGCATGGGACAGGGATGGGGATGCTTTCTTT
TRBJ1-5	NA	TRBV20-1	NA	15	CSASLFERNNQPQHF	TGCAGTGCTAGTCTTTTCGAACGAAACAATCAGCCCCAGCATTTT
TRBJ2-3	NA	TRBV7-9	NA	15	CASSFLASSTDTQYF	TGTGCCAGCAGCTTTTTAGCGTCTAGCACAGATACGCAGTATTTT
TRBJ1-6	NA	TRBV27	NA	17	CASSSPTGGTYNSPLHF	TGTGCCAGCAGTTCACCCACCGGCGGAACCTATAATTCACCCCTCCACTTT
TRBJ2-7	few	TRBV20-1	TRBD1	14	CSASHGQGTYEQYF	TGCAGTGCTAGCCATGGACAGGGAACCTACGAGCAGTACTTC
TRBJ2-7	NA	TRBV20-1	NA	13	CSALGLTRGEQYF	TGCAGTGCTTTAGGACTTACCCGTGGGGAGCAGTACTTC
TRBJ2-4	NA	TRBV5-1	TRBD2	13	CASSLEGSGAQYF	TGCGCCAGCAGCTTGGAGGGTAGCGGGGCTCAGTACTTC
TRBJ1-3	few	TRBV9	NA	14	CASSVGSSGNTIYF	TGTGCCAGCAGCGTAGGGTCCTCTGGAAACACCATATATTTT
TRBJ2-1	few	TRBV11-2	TRBD2	16	CASSLAGLAERNEQFF	TGTGCCAGCAGCTTAGCGGGACTAGCGGAGCGTAATGAGCAGTTCTTC